This note documents a single T cell receptor (beta chain) sequence. These data originate in a study of blood T cell repertoires in COVID-19. About the study: COVID-19 samples from acute and convalescent phases originated in the United States, Italy and Spain. PBMCs, B-cell-depleted T cells, or T cells provided the cDNA or gDNA that made up the material.

CDR3 length: 15 amino acids. In the authors' methods: Reference gene primer amplification in the assay estimated nucleated cell counts. This table comes from immunoSEQ multiplex PCR, and its TCRdb copy is limited to in-frame clones, with some not included. For V, J and clone size, that table is used; D and trimming come from the DNA. Of about 150,000 clones listed, approximately 90% were seen once; the top ten hold less than 4.5%. The clonotype originates from a woman in her sixties with active or convalescent COVID-19. The specimen sequenced was peripheral blood. The chain links TRBV12-2 to TRBJ2-7; the listed D gene, TRBD1, was not tested against the DNA. TRBV12-2 corresponds to a pseudogene. CDR3 sequence reads: CASRLAGTVSYEQYF. Here the CDR3 DNA reads TGTGCAAGTCGCTTAGCCGGGACAGTTTCCTACGAGCAGTACTTC.